Following are 3 T cell receptor beta chains from one sample sequenced in a study of Graves' ophthalmopathy and Graves' hyperthyroidism. RNA transcripts were the source from which TCR beta CDR3 regions were amplified. RT-PCR with HTBI primers came first, then second-round multiplex PCR. TCRdb called the multiplex PCR reads again in MiXCR, with one record for every CDR3 protein. The table includes 650,000 to 800,000 distinct CDR3 sequences, about 41% detected once. Sequencing was carried out using peripheral blood. The receptors shown here come from an adult man with Graves' ophthalmopathy.

This clonotype was observed many times. The genes are TRBV20-1 and TRBJ1-5, with 7 bases matching TRBD1. The germline V gene has CDR1 DFQATT and CDR2 SNEGSKA (reference sequence). The CDR3 is made up of 13 amino acids. V dropped 6 bases and J dropped 7; count of bases not matched to a gene: 9. The CDR3 bases are TGCAGTGCGCACAGGGGAACGGAACAGCCCCAGCATTTT. It is translated as CSAHRGTEQPQHF.

The V gene is TRBV9, the J gene TRBJ2-2, with D possibly matching TRBD2 (5 bases). The CDR3 has 15 amino acids. Trimming left V 2 bases short and J 4 bases short, with 12 bases between. Germline CDR1 SGDLS, CDR2 YYNGEE. CDR3 sequence: CASSVFGLITGELFF. CDR3 sequence (DNA): TGTGCCAGCAGCGTGTTTGGACTCATCACCGGGGAGCTGTTTTTT.

In this sample, this clonotype turned up many times. The rearrangement joins TRBV19 to TRBJ1-1; D gene uncertain. The CDR3 runs to 14 residues. Trimming cost V 6 bases and J 1 base, with 12 bases left between them. The V gene's germline CDR1 is LNHDA and CDR2 SQIVND (reference sequence). This CDR3 reads CASRAVSGNTEAFF. In nucleotides, the CDR3 is TGTGCCAGTAGGGCCGTGTCCGGGAACACTGAAGCTTTCTTT.